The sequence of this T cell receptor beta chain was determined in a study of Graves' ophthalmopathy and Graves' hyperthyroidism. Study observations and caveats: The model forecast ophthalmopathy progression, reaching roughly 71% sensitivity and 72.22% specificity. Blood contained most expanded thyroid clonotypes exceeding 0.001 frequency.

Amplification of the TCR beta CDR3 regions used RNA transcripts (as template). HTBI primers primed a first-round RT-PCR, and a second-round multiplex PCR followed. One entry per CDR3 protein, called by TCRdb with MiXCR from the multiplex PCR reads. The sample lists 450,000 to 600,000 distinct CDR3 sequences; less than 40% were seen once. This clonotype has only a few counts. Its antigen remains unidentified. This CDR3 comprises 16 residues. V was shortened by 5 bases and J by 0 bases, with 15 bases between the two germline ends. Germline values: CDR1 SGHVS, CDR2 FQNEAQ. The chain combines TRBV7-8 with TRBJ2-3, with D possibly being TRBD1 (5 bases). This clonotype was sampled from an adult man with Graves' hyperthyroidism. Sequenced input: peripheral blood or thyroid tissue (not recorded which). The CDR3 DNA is TGTGCCAGCAGCCATCAAATGACAGTTAGCACAGATACGCAGTATTTT. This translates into CASSHQMTVSTDTQYF.